The clone carrying this T cell receptor beta chain is medium-sized by share. This specimen belongs to a study of HIV-infected patients and healthy controls. Antiretroviral therapy had run roughly three months, about 14 weeks, before follow-up blood collection. All unsorted peripheral T cells were captured because whole blood was used without fractionation. cDNA was made from roughly 500 ng RNA using alpha and beta constant primers. Using multiplexing indices, alpha and beta chain libraries were generated apart by chain-specific third strand synthesis. All rearrangements within a chain used one primer pair; cDNA molecules carried barcodes. The cDNA received a 5' RACE adapter containing a random hexamer plus an SP2 sequencing primer site. A 12-nucleotide barcode per molecule came from two concatenated random hexamers added pre-amplification. Each CDR3 protein gets one entry after TCRdb re-called the 5' RACE reads with MiXCR. The table has about 8,600 distinct CDR3 sequences, around 8% seen once; the top ten hold around a tenth.

Germline-derived CDR1 and CDR2 are WSHSY and SAAADI. With 10 bases clipped from V and 2 bases from J, the junction kept 5 bases outside the gene matches. This CDR3 contains 15 residues. The chain carries TRBV10-2 and TRBJ2-2, with TRBD2 matching 12 bases. This receptor was taken from an adult with HIV infection. Sequenced material: blood, taken during antiretroviral therapy. CDR3 in DNA: TGCGCCACCGAGACTAGCGGGGGTAACACCGGGGAGCTGTTTTTT. This translates into CATETSGGNTGELFF.